A selection of T cell receptor beta chains follows, all from one sample in a study of blood T cell repertoires in COVID-19. Here immunoSEQ multiplex PCR was the method, and the copy in TCRdb shows in-frame clones only, minus some. Here the sample spans over 250,000 clones, approximately 83% being singletons. Sequenced input: peripheral blood. These TCRs come from a woman in her sixties or seventies with acute or convalescent COVID-19. Each CDR3 is given with its conserved first and last residue. Each record gives: CDR3 protein, CDR3 DNA, clone size, CDR3 length, J gene, V gene, D gene. D genes are given only for firm matches. Clone size is stated in some rows and not others, as once, few, many or a class when expanded.

CDR3aa: CASSRRSTDRRNEKLFF
CDR3nt: TGTGCCAGCAGCCGCCGATCTACGGACAGGAGAAATGAAAAACTGTTTTTT
abundance: -
len: 17
j_gene: TRBJ1-4
v_gene: TRBV3-1/TRBV3-2
d_gene: TRBD1

CDR3aa: CASSSEGLFGGETQYF
CDR3nt: TGTGCCAGCAGCTCCGAAGGCCTGTTCGGGGGGGAGACCCAGTACTTC
abundance: -
len: 16
j_gene: TRBJ2-5
v_gene: TRBV7-9
d_gene: TRBD2

CDR3aa: CASSLEPGTGNTIYF
CDR3nt: TGCGCCAGCAGCTTGGAGCCGGGGACTGGAAACACCATATATTTT
abundance: -
len: 15
j_gene: TRBJ1-3
v_gene: TRBV5-1
d_gene: -

CDR3aa: CASSPGQLYGYTF
CDR3nt: TGTGCCAGCAGTCCAGGACAGCTATATGGCTACACCTTC
abundance: -
len: 13
j_gene: TRBJ1-2
v_gene: TRBV6-5
d_gene: -

CDR3aa: CASRATRDSKSYNEKLFF
CDR3nt: TGTGCCAGTAGGGCAACTCGGGACTCCAAATCCTATAATGAAAAACTGTTTTTT
abundance: -
len: 18
j_gene: TRBJ1-4
v_gene: TRBV19
d_gene: -

CDR3aa: CASSAGDEQYF
CDR3nt: TGTGCCTCCAGCGCGGGGGATGAGCAGTACTTC
abundance: -
len: 11
j_gene: TRBJ2-7
v_gene: TRBV7-6
d_gene: TRBD2

CDR3aa: CASSLPQGNGNTIYF
CDR3nt: TGTGCCAGCAGTCTCCCCCAGGGGAATGGAAACACCATATATTTT
abundance: few
len: 15
j_gene: TRBJ1-3
v_gene: TRBV28
d_gene: -

CDR3aa: CASHRDSGANVLTF
CDR3nt: TGTGCCAGCCACCGGGACTCTGGGGCCAACGTCCTGACTTTC
abundance: -
len: 14
j_gene: TRBJ2-6
v_gene: TRBV18
d_gene: -

CDR3aa: CASSLRGARELFF
CDR3nt: TGTGCCAGCTCCCTCCGGGGGGCGAGGGAGCTGTTTTTT
abundance: once
len: 13
j_gene: TRBJ2-2
v_gene: TRBV6-6
d_gene: -

CDR3aa: CASSYNYRGNGNTIYF
CDR3nt: TGTGCCAGCAGTTACAATTACAGGGGTAATGGAAACACCATATATTTT
abundance: -
len: 16
j_gene: TRBJ1-3
v_gene: TRBV6-5
d_gene: TRBD1

CDR3aa: CASSPYGVDTIYF
CDR3nt: TGTGCCAGCTCACCGTATGGAGTTGACACCATATATTTT
abundance: -
len: 13
j_gene: TRBJ1-3
v_gene: TRBV18
d_gene: -

CDR3aa: CASSPGTGGETQYF
CDR3nt: TGTGCCAGTAGCCCCGGGACTGGCGGAGAGACCCAGTACTTC
abundance: -
len: 14
j_gene: TRBJ2-5
v_gene: TRBV19
d_gene: -

CDR3aa: CASSQDTGEGNTIYF
CDR3nt: TGTGCCAGCAGCCAAGACACGGGGGAGGGAAACACCATATATTTT
abundance: -
len: 15
j_gene: TRBJ1-3
v_gene: TRBV3-1/TRBV3-2
d_gene: -

CDR3aa: CASRPIGGGELFF
CDR3nt: TGTGCCAGCAGGCCTATCGGGGGCGGGGAGCTGTTTTTT
abundance: -
len: 13
j_gene: TRBJ2-2
v_gene: TRBV28
d_gene: -

CDR3aa: CASSPGTGALIEAFF
CDR3nt: TGTGCCAGCTCACCTGGGACAGGGGCCCTTATTGAAGCTTTCTTT
abundance: -
len: 15
j_gene: TRBJ1-1
v_gene: TRBV18
d_gene: TRBD1

CDR3aa: CASSYRGGYGYTF
CDR3nt: TGTGCCAGTAGTTACAGGGGCGGATATGGCTACACCTTC
abundance: -
len: 13
j_gene: TRBJ1-2
v_gene: TRBV19
d_gene: TRBD1

CDR3aa: CASSPPPTYTIYF
CDR3nt: TGTGCCAGCTCACCTCCGCCGACTTACACCATATATTTT
abundance: -
len: 13
j_gene: TRBJ1-3
v_gene: TRBV18
d_gene: -

CDR3aa: CASREQGPINSPLHF
CDR3nt: TGTGCCAGCAGAGAACAGGGTCCTATTAATTCACCCCTCCACTTT
abundance: -
len: 15
j_gene: TRBJ1-6
v_gene: TRBV2
d_gene: -

CDR3aa: CASSLVGADEQFF
CDR3nt: TGTGCCAGCAGCTTGGTGGGGGCGGATGAGCAGTTCTTC
abundance: -
len: 13
j_gene: TRBJ2-1
v_gene: TRBV5-6
d_gene: -

CDR3aa: CASSEGLAGGVDTQYF
CDR3nt: TGTGCCAGCAGTGAAGGGTTAGCGGGGGGGGTCGATACGCAGTATTTT
abundance: -
len: 16
j_gene: TRBJ2-3
v_gene: TRBV6-1
d_gene: TRBD2

CDR3aa: CASSYDRGYNTIYF
CDR3nt: TGTGCCAGCAGTTATGACAGGGGGTATAACACCATATATTTT
abundance: few
len: 14
j_gene: TRBJ1-3
v_gene: TRBV6-5
d_gene: TRBD1

CDR3aa: CASSLEPSQGNQPQHF
CDR3nt: TGCGCCAGCAGCTTGGAGCCGAGTCAGGGTAATCAGCCCCAGCATTTT
abundance: -
len: 16
j_gene: TRBJ1-5
v_gene: TRBV5-1
d_gene: -

CDR3aa: CASRPPGSSYEQYF
CDR3nt: TGTGCCAGTAGGCCCCCAGGATCCAGCTACGAGCAGTACTTC
abundance: -
len: 14
j_gene: TRBJ2-7
v_gene: TRBV19
d_gene: -

CDR3aa: CASSLDFSSYNEQFF
CDR3nt: TGCGCCAGCAGCTTGGATTTCAGCTCCTACAATGAGCAGTTCTTC
abundance: -
len: 15
j_gene: TRBJ2-1
v_gene: TRBV5-1
d_gene: -

CDR3aa: CSVATGSGNSPLHF
CDR3nt: TGCAGCGTCGCGACAGGGTCGGGGAATTCACCCCTCCACTTT
abundance: -
len: 14
j_gene: TRBJ1-6
v_gene: TRBV29-1
d_gene: TRBD1

CDR3aa: CASAGTVGGNQPQHF
CDR3nt: TGTGCCAGTGCCGGGACAGTTGGAGGCAATCAGCCCCAGCATTTT
abundance: -
len: 15
j_gene: TRBJ1-5
v_gene: TRBV2
d_gene: TRBD1

CDR3aa: CASSPTSDYEQYF
CDR3nt: TGTGCCAGCTCACCAACGAGCGACTACGAGCAGTACTTC
abundance: -
len: 13
j_gene: TRBJ2-7
v_gene: TRBV18
d_gene: -

CDR3aa: CASSQVRLAPKETQYF
CDR3nt: TGTGCCAGCAGCCAAGTCCGTCTAGCGCCCAAAGAGACCCAGTACTTC
abundance: few
len: 16
j_gene: TRBJ2-5
v_gene: TRBV3-1/TRBV3-2
d_gene: -

CDR3aa: CASSPQGAREKLFF
CDR3nt: TGTGCCAGCAGTCCCCAGGGGGCGAGGGAAAAACTGTTTTTT
abundance: -
len: 14
j_gene: TRBJ1-4
v_gene: TRBV27
d_gene: TRBD1

CDR3aa: CASRPSLGRGYTDTQYF
CDR3nt: TGTGCCAGTAGACCCTCTCTGGGGCGGGGGTACACAGATACGCAGTATTTT
abundance: -
len: 17
j_gene: TRBJ2-3
v_gene: TRBV19
d_gene: TRBD2

CDR3aa: CASSRTGPYNEQFF
CDR3nt: TGTGCCAGCAGCCGGACAGGGCCCTACAATGAGCAGTTCTTC
abundance: -
len: 14
j_gene: TRBJ2-1
v_gene: TRBV5-8
d_gene: TRBD1

CDR3aa: CASNGRGVRKTDTQYF
CDR3nt: TGTGCCAGCAACGGGAGGGGGGTGAGAAAAACAGATACGCAGTATTTT
abundance: once
len: 16
j_gene: TRBJ2-3
v_gene: TRBV28
d_gene: TRBD2

CDR3aa: CASSSTGTGVGYTF
CDR3nt: TGCGCCAGCAGCTCAACCGGGACAGGGGTCGGCTACACCTTC
abundance: -
len: 14
j_gene: TRBJ1-2
v_gene: TRBV5-1
d_gene: TRBD1

CDR3aa: CASSPPGDGAEAFF
CDR3nt: TGTGCCAGTAGTCCCCCGGGGGATGGGGCAGAAGCTTTCTTT
abundance: -
len: 14
j_gene: TRBJ1-1
v_gene: TRBV19
d_gene: -

CDR3aa: CASSSGRGGERDTEAFF
CDR3nt: TGTGCCAGCAGTTCCGGTAGGGGGGGCGAGAGGGACACTGAAGCTTTCTTT
abundance: -
len: 17
j_gene: TRBJ1-1
v_gene: TRBV3-1/TRBV3-2
d_gene: -

CDR3aa: CASSLVPRDYTF
CDR3nt: TGTGCCAGCAGTTTGGTTCCACGGGACTACACCTTC
abundance: -
len: 12
j_gene: TRBJ1-2
v_gene: TRBV12-3/TRBV12-4
d_gene: -

CDR3aa: CASSTDRAYEQYF
CDR3nt: TGCGCCAGCAGTACGGACAGGGCCTACGAGCAGTACTTC
abundance: -
len: 13
j_gene: TRBJ2-7
v_gene: TRBV10-2
d_gene: TRBD1

CDR3aa: CASSLGQGTAGELFF
CDR3nt: TGCGCCAGCAGCTTGGGACAGGGAACGGCCGGGGAGCTGTTTTTT
abundance: once
len: 15
j_gene: TRBJ2-2
v_gene: TRBV5-1
d_gene: TRBD1

CDR3aa: CASSFGGAAPYEQYF
CDR3nt: TGTGCCAGCAGCTTCGGGGGGGCGGCACCATACGAGCAGTACTTC
abundance: -
len: 15
j_gene: TRBJ2-7
v_gene: TRBV11-3
d_gene: TRBD2

CDR3aa: CASSDDSYQPQHF
CDR3nt: TGTGCCAGCAGTGACGACAGTTATCAGCCCCAGCATTTT
abundance: -
len: 13
j_gene: TRBJ1-5
v_gene: TRBV6-2/TRBV6-3
d_gene: -

CDR3aa: CSIPAANTGELFF
CDR3nt: TGCAGCATCCCAGCGGCGAACACCGGGGAGCTGTTTTTT
abundance: -
len: 13
j_gene: TRBJ2-2
v_gene: TRBV29-1
d_gene: -

CDR3aa: CASRSRENTEAFF
CDR3nt: TGTGCCAGCCGGTCGAGAGAGAACACTGAAGCTTTCTTT
abundance: -
len: 13
j_gene: TRBJ1-1
v_gene: TRBV11-2
d_gene: -

CDR3aa: CASFFTGSGANVLTF
CDR3nt: TGTGCCAGCTTCTTTACAGGGTCTGGGGCCAACGTCCTGACTTTC
abundance: -
len: 15
j_gene: TRBJ2-6
v_gene: TRBV19
d_gene: -

CDR3aa: CASSPWDSHTDTQYF
CDR3nt: TGTGCCAGCTCACCTTGGGACTCTCACACAGATACGCAGTATTTT
abundance: -
len: 15
j_gene: TRBJ2-3
v_gene: TRBV18
d_gene: -

CDR3aa: CAISEGGVTLHF
CDR3nt: TGTGCCATCAGTGAGGGGGGGGTCACCCTCCACTTT
abundance: -
len: 12
j_gene: TRBJ1-6
v_gene: TRBV10-3
d_gene: -

CDR3aa: CASTPVGGIGELFF
CDR3nt: TGTGCCAGCACCCCGGTAGGGGGCATCGGGGAGCTGTTTTTT
abundance: once
len: 14
j_gene: TRBJ2-2
v_gene: TRBV3-1/TRBV3-2
d_gene: TRBD1

CDR3aa: CASSWGQLYTEAFF
CDR3nt: TGCGCCAGCAGCTGGGGACAGTTATACACTGAAGCTTTCTTT
abundance: -
len: 14
j_gene: TRBJ1-1
v_gene: TRBV5-1
d_gene: TRBD1

CDR3aa: CSVSRGASF
CDR3nt: TGCAGCGTTAGTCGGGGGGCGTCCTTC
abundance: once
len: 9
j_gene: TRBJ1-2
v_gene: TRBV29-1
d_gene: -

CDR3aa: CATSDGQGGETQYF
CDR3nt: TGTGCCACCAGTGACGGGCAGGGAGGAGAGACCCAGTACTTC
abundance: -
len: 14
j_gene: TRBJ2-5
v_gene: TRBV24-1
d_gene: -

CDR3aa: CASSLYAEISGNTIYF
CDR3nt: TGTGCCAGCAGCCTGTATGCTGAGATATCTGGAAACACCATATATTTT
abundance: once
len: 16
j_gene: TRBJ1-3
v_gene: TRBV11-1
d_gene: -

CDR3aa: CASSITRRGQPQHF
CDR3nt: TGTGCCAGTAGCATCACCCGGAGGGGTCAGCCCCAGCATTTT
abundance: -
len: 14
j_gene: TRBJ1-5
v_gene: TRBV19
d_gene: -

CDR3aa: CASSFSSGGSNTGELFF
CDR3nt: TGTGCCAGCAGTTTCTCTAGCGGGGGCTCGAACACCGGGGAGCTGTTTTTT
abundance: -
len: 17
j_gene: TRBJ2-2
v_gene: TRBV27
d_gene: TRBD2

CDR3aa: CASTIAVPSYEQYF
CDR3nt: TGCGCCAGCACCATAGCGGTGCCCTCCTACGAGCAGTACTTC
abundance: -
len: 14
j_gene: TRBJ2-7
v_gene: TRBV10-1
d_gene: -

CDR3aa: CASSLQQLTGNTIYF
CDR3nt: TGTGCCAGCAGCCTTCAACAGTTGACTGGAAACACCATATATTTT
abundance: -
len: 15
j_gene: TRBJ1-3
v_gene: TRBV3-1/TRBV3-2
d_gene: -

CDR3aa: CASSPNSWYQETQYF
CDR3nt: TGTGCCAGTTCCCCAAACTCTTGGTACCAAGAGACCCAGTACTTC
abundance: -
len: 15
j_gene: TRBJ2-5
v_gene: TRBV19
d_gene: -

CDR3aa: CATSDPGEGETQYF
CDR3nt: TGTGCCACCAGTGACCCAGGGGAAGGGGAGACCCAGTACTTC
abundance: -
len: 14
j_gene: TRBJ2-5
v_gene: TRBV24-1
d_gene: -

CDR3aa: CAWRGVPREETQYF
CDR3nt: TGTGCCTGGAGAGGGGTCCCCAGGGAAGAGACCCAGTACTTC
abundance: -
len: 14
j_gene: TRBJ2-5
v_gene: TRBV30
d_gene: -

CDR3aa: CASSTGLSSDRYTF
CDR3nt: TGTGCCAGCAGCACAGGACTCTCTAGCGATCGCTACACCTTC
abundance: -
len: 14
j_gene: TRBJ1-2
v_gene: TRBV11-2
d_gene: -

CDR3aa: CASTLPSGAAFF
CDR3nt: TGTGCCAGCACCCTCCCGTCAGGGGCAGCTTTCTTT
abundance: -
len: 12
j_gene: TRBJ1-1
v_gene: TRBV6-5
d_gene: -